The entry below describes one T cell receptor beta chain. The antigen is undetermined. The CDR3 is made up of 14 amino acids. CDR1 and CDR2 (germline): SGHAT, FQNNGV. V lost 1 base and J 6 bases, leaving 10 bases between the germline ends. TCR alpha and beta CDR3 regions were amplified from RNA using iRepertoire nested multiplex PCR. Input was about 85-400 ng of tissue mRNA or PBMC total RNA. A single record per CDR3 protein comes from TCRdb applying MiXCR to the multiplex PCR reads. The data show over 140,000 distinct CDR3 sequences, around 40% seen once. This sample is drawn from a study of glioma-infiltrating T cells. The study's findings and limits: CDR3 overlap between tissue and blood was very small.

The V call is TRBV11-2, the J call TRBJ2-1; perhaps TRBD2 as D (5 bases). This TCR came from a human donor with low-grade glioma or glioblastoma, undergoing nonglioma brain surgery, or in good health (not recorded which). Sequencing was done on a sample of glioma tissue, nonneoplastic brain tissue, or PBMCs (not recorded which). The CDR3 here is CASSLGGWGNEQFF. Here the CDR3 DNA reads TGTGCCAGCAGCTTAGGCGGGTGGGGCAATGAGCAGTTCTTC.